Shown below are 29 T cell receptor beta chains from a single sample sequenced in a study of CD8+ T cells in alopecia areata. Extraction of RNA preceded its reverse transcription into cDNA, which served as the sequencing template. Here immunoSEQ multiplex PCR was the method, and the copy in TCRdb shows in-frame clones only, minus some. The data show tens of thousands of clones, about 60% seen once. The sample consisted of NKG2D-high CD8+ T cells sorted from blood. Receptor source: a human donor with alopecia areata.

The chain is built from TRBV7-2 and TRBJ2-7; D is undetermined. The CDR3 runs to 9 residues. Trimming took off 8 bases at V and 4 bases at J, with 3 bases between the two ends. Per germline, CDR1 SGHTA and CDR2 FQGNSA. Written as DNA, the CDR3 is TGTGCCAGCGGGTACGAGCAGTACTTC. It yields the protein CASGYEQYF.

The V gene is TRBV11-3, the J gene TRBJ2-1, with D hard to call. The CDR3 extends over 15 amino acids. V was trimmed by 4 bases and J by 4 bases, leaving 14 bases between them. CDR1 and CDR2 from the germline V gene are SGHNT and YENEEA. This CDR3 reads CASSSDPGPYNEQFF. In nucleotides, the CDR3 is TGTGCCAGCAGCTCAGACCCTGGCCCTTACAATGAGCAGTTCTTC.

The CDR3 DNA follows: TGCAGCGTTCTTAATCCCGGGAGAGGCACAGATACGCAGTATTTT. Protein sequence: CSVLNPGRGTDTQYF. V usage is TRBV29-1 and J usage is TRBJ2-3, with a weak D call TRBD2 (6 bases). The V gene's germline CDR1 is SQVTM and CDR2 ANQGSEA. V gave up 5 bases and J gave up 1 base, with 16 bases separating them. The CDR3 consists of 15 residues.

The gene calls are TRBV7-9 and TRBJ2-5; 13 bases fit TRBD2. The trim removed 5 bases at V and 0 bases at J, leaving 3 bases unmatched. There are 16 residues in the CDR3. Germline V gives CDR1 SEHNR, CDR2 FQNEAQ (reference sequence). CDR3 loop: CASSHTSGGDQETQYF. CDR3 DNA: TGTGCCAGCAGCCACACTAGCGGGGGGGACCAAGAGACCCAGTACTTC.

This clone showed up just a few times. The chain is built from TRBV19 and TRBJ2-1; 7 positions agree with TRBD2. Germline assignment: CDR1 LNHDA and CDR2 SQIVND (reference sequence). The CDR3 sequence is 13 residues long. V lost 5 bases to trimming and J lost 7 bases; unmatched junction nucleotides: 5. The CDR3 is CASSSLGGNEQFF. The CDR3 coding sequence is TGTGCCAGTAGTTCCCTGGGGGGGAATGAGCAGTTCTTC.

The chain has TRBV19 and TRBJ2-1, with TRBD2 matching 7 bases. CDR3 length: 16 amino acids. Germline lookup yields CDR1 LNHDA and CDR2 SQIVND (reference sequence). With 5 bases clipped from V and 5 bases from J, the junction kept 12 bases outside the gene matches. CDR3 protein: CASSDRRTSLDNEQFF. In nucleotides, the CDR3 is TGTGCCAGTAGTGACCGTAGGACTAGTCTAGACAATGAGCAGTTCTTC.

The chain is built from TRBV13 and TRBJ2-3; 9 bases agree with TRBD2. Trimming at V came to 1 base and at J to 14 bases, leaving 10 bases not matched to a gene. Germline CDR1 is PRHDT and CDR2 is FYEKMQ (reference sequence). The CDR3 has 14 amino acids. CDR3 bases: TGTGCCAGCAGCTTAGTGTCTAGCGGGGTGGGGCTGTATTTT. As protein: CASSLVSSGVGLYF.

Written as DNA, the CDR3 is TGTGCCAGCAGCTCGCCGGGGGTCGAGAACACTGAAGCTTTCTTT. This gives the protein CASSSPGVENTEAFF. This chain links TRBV13 with TRBJ1-1; TRBD1 might be the D (5 bases). The V and J ends lost 4 bases and 1 base respectively, with 13 bases between them. There are 15 residues in the CDR3. The germline V gene has CDR1 PRHDT and CDR2 FYEKMQ (reference sequence). Using reference TRBV13 and TRBJ1-1 for the parts outside the CDR3, the full variable domain is AAGVIQSPRHLIKEKRETATLKCYPIPRHDTVYWYQQGPGQDPQFLISFYEKMQSDKGSIPDRFSAQQFSDYHSELNMSSLELGDSALYFCASSSPGVENTEAFFGQGTRLTVV.

The chain carries TRBV7-9 and TRBJ1-2; no clear D. V was clipped by 4 bases and J by 4 bases, with 19 bases between them. Germline V gene data show CDR1 as SEHNR and CDR2 as FQNEAQ (reference sequence). This CDR3 is 16 amino acids long. The CDR3: CASSSLSTTASYGYTF. The DNA for the CDR3 is TGTGCCAGCAGCTCCCTTTCGACGACGGCGTCCTATGGCTACACCTTC.

This clone appeared a single time. The chain uses TRBV25-1 and TRBJ1-1; TRBD1 matches 7 bases. J lost 0 bases, V lost 1 base, and 8 bases had no gene match. The CDR3 extends over 17 amino acids. The germline gives CDR1 MGHDK, CDR2 SYGVNS. In DNA, the CDR3 is TGTGCCAGCAGTGAATTGGGGGACAGCGTTTTGAACACTGAAGCTTTCTTT. Protein sequence: CASSELGDSVLNTEAFF. The whole variable domain, remainder taken from reference TRBV25-1 and TRBJ1-1, is EADIYQTPRYLVIGTGKKITLECSQTMGHDKMYWYQQDPGMELHLIHYSYGVNSTEKGDLSSESTVSRIRTEHFPLTLESARPSHTSQYLCASSELGDSVLNTEAFFGQGTRLTVV.

This chain uses TRBV7-2 with TRBJ1-5; D remains ambiguous. V was shortened by 1 base and J by 6 bases, with 7 bases between the two germline ends. The CDR3 is 13 residues long. The germline V gene has CDR1 SGHTA and CDR2 FQGNSA. In DNA, the CDR3 is TGTGCCAGCAGCTTAGGTTCGGGTCAGCCCCAGCATTTT. This sequence encodes CASSLGSGQPQHF.

The genes are TRBV19 and TRBJ2-1; the D gene is possibly TRBD1 (6 bases). This CDR3 spans 14 amino acids. The V gene lost 5 bases and the J gene lost 5 bases, with 13 bases spanning the gap. Germline loops: CDR1 LNHDA, CDR2 SQIVND (reference sequence). Written as DNA, the CDR3 is TGTGCCAGTAGTTTACAGGGAACCCACAATGAGCAGTTCTTC. Translation: CASSLQGTHNEQFF. Looking up the rest from reference TRBV19 and TRBJ2-1 gives the full variable domain: DGGITQSPKYLFRKEGQNVTLSCEQNLNHDAMYWYRQDPGQGLRLIYYSQIVNDFQKGDIAEGYSVSREKKESFPLTVTSAQKNPTAFYLCASSLQGTHNEQFFGPGTRLTVL.

The V call is TRBV27, the J call TRBJ1-2; D is perhaps TRBD1 (5 bases). CDR3 length equals 14 residues. Germline lookup yields CDR1 MNHEY and CDR2 SMNVEV (reference sequence). V dropped 6 bases and J dropped 8 bases, with 19 bases sitting between them. The CDR3 protein is CASSVKGTSGGYTF. The DNA for the CDR3 is TGTGCCAGCAGCGTGAAGGGGACCAGCGGGGGCTACACCTTC.

The chain employs TRBV7-8 and TRBJ2-7, with 10 bases matching TRBD2. This CDR3 spans 16 amino acids. Germline V gene lookup returns CDR1 SGHVS and CDR2 FQNEAQ. The junction had 9 bases not matched to a gene; V was cut back by 0 bases and J by 7 bases. CDR3 region: CASSLAMSGGAGEQYF. DNA of the CDR3: TGTGCCAGCAGCTTAGCGATGAGCGGGGGGGCCGGGGAGCAGTACTTC.

The table lists this clone with a few counts. J is TRBJ2-7 and V is TRBV13, with a weak D call TRBD2 (5 bases). The CDR3 is made up of 13 amino acids. Looked up from germline, CDR1 is PRHDT and CDR2 is FYEKMQ (reference sequence). V lost 4 bases, J lost 2 bases, and 9 bases lay in between. CDR3 protein: CASSSGLPYEQYF. DNA of the CDR3: TGTGCCAGCAGCTCCGGACTCCCCTACGAGCAGTACTTC.

The sample holds a few counts of this clone. The rearrangement uses TRBV27 and TRBJ2-2; weak D call: TRBD1 (6 bases). V lost 8 bases, J lost 7 bases, and 23 bases lay in between. CDR1 is MNHEY, CDR2 SMNVEV, per germline (reference sequence). The CDR3 totals 16 residues. For the CDR3, the DNA is TGTGCCAGCCGACCTCCCAGGGGACGGAGGAACGGGGAGCTGTTTTTT. Translation: CASRPPRGRRNGELFF.

The V and J genes are TRBV13 and TRBJ2-7, with 7 bases matching TRBD1. Per the germline V gene, CDR1 is PRHDT and CDR2 is FYEKMQ (reference sequence). V trimming: 1 base; J trimming: 5 bases; junction bases outside the gene matches: 5. The CDR3 length is 14 residues. The CDR3 sequence is CASSLARGYNEQYF. CDR3 in DNA: TGTGCCAGCAGCTTAGCCAGGGGGTACAACGAGCAGTACTTC.

This clone was observed a handful of times. The chain carries TRBV7-9 and TRBJ2-6; no reliable D call. Looked up from germline, CDR1 is SEHNR and CDR2 is FQNEAQ (reference sequence). V lost 4 bases, J lost 2 bases, and 0 bases lay in between. The CDR3 loop spans 12 amino acids. The CDR3 DNA reads TGTGCCAGCAGCTCTGGGGCCAACGTCCTGACTTTC. Amino acids: CASSSGANVLTF.

The V call is TRBV11-2, the J call TRBJ2-7; D might be TRBD2 (5 bases). The germline V gene encodes CDR1 SGHAT and CDR2 FQNNGV. The CDR3 extends over 15 amino acids. With 1 base removed from V and 7 bases from J, the gap between germline ends came to 17 bases. The CDR3 spells CASSLAAGPDREQYF. CDR3 bases: TGTGCCAGCAGCTTAGCGGCGGGTCCCGATCGGGAGCAGTACTTC. The full variable domain, rest sourced from reference TRBV11-2 and TRBJ2-7, is EAGVAQSPRYKIIEKRQSVAFWCNPISGHATLYWYQQILGQGPKLLIQFQNNGVVDDSQLPKDRFSAERLKGVDSTLKIQPAKLEDSAVYLCASSLAAGPDREQYFGPGTRLTVT.

This clone was picked up a small number of times. The chain has TRBV5-1 and TRBJ2-3; no definite D call. Germline CDR1 SGHRS, CDR2 YFSETQ. This CDR3 is 13 amino acids long. Between the trimmed V and J ends, which lost 6 bases and 5 bases, there was a span of 13 bases. The CDR3 region is CASTTWAEDTQYF. CDR3 bases: TGCGCCAGCACAACGTGGGCTGAAGATACGCAGTATTTT.

The genes are TRBV19 and TRBJ2-7; D is possibly TRBD1 (6 bases). Germline values: CDR1 LNHDA, CDR2 SQIVND (reference sequence). V was pared by 5 bases and J by 3 bases, with 11 bases between. The CDR3 sequence is 13 residues long. The CDR3 reads CASSWDIYYEQYF. The CDR3 DNA sequence: TGTGCCAGTAGTTGGGACATCTACTACGAGCAGTACTTC.

The CDR3 reads CASSLGLAGMGSYNEQFF. CDR3 bases: TGTGCCAGCAGCTTAGGTCTAGCGGGGATGGGCTCCTACAATGAGCAGTTCTTC. The chain uses TRBV7-2 and TRBJ2-1; TRBD2 matches 9 bases. Germline loops: CDR1 SGHTA, CDR2 FQGNSA. V was clipped by 1 base and J by 0 bases; unmatched bases: 7. This CDR3 region has 18 residues.

This clone appeared a few times. This chain connects TRBV27 to TRBJ2-3; 9 nucleotides match TRBD1. V was pared by 3 bases and J by 5 bases, with 9 bases of the junction left unmatched. This CDR3 contains 16 residues. Germline CDR1 and CDR2: MNHEY and SMNVEV (reference sequence). CDR3 sequence (DNA): TGTGCCAGCAGTTTTAACCGGGACAGGGCCGAAGATACGCAGTATTTT. It specifies CASSFNRDRAEDTQYF.

CDR3 amino acids: CASSQGAVQPQHF. CDR3 coding DNA: TGTGCCAGCAGCCAAGGGGCGGTTCAGCCCCAGCATTTT. V and J are TRBV27 and TRBJ1-5; D might be TRBD1 (5 bases). The CDR3 contains 13 residues. V was shortened by 6 bases and J by 6 bases, with 12 bases between the two germline ends. Germline CDR1 MNHEY, CDR2 SMNVEV (reference sequence).

The rearrangement uses TRBV25-1 and TRBJ2-3; D not certain. V was cut by 1 base and J by 1 base, with 3 bases left in between. The CDR3 is made up of 13 amino acids. Germline lookup yields CDR1 MGHDK and CDR2 SYGVNS. The CDR3 region has the DNA TGTGCCAGCAGTGAATCGGGCACAGATACGCAGTATTTT. This encodes CASSESGTDTQYF.

CDR3 region: CSVEDPQLAYEQYF. Written as DNA, the CDR3 is TGCAGCGTTGAAGATCCCCAACTAGCTTACGAGCAGTACTTC. The chain carries TRBV29-1 and TRBJ2-7; D possibly corresponds to TRBD2 (6 bases). Trimming shortened V by 0 bases and J by 4 bases, and 13 bases separated the two germline ends. Germline V gene sequence: CDR1 SQVTM, CDR2 ANQGSEA. The CDR3 spans 14 residues.

The chain uses TRBV7-8 and TRBJ2-5; maybe TRBD2 (6 bases). The germline V gene encodes CDR1 SGHVS and CDR2 FQNEAQ. This CDR3 is 15 amino acids long. V lost 0 bases, J lost 5 bases, and 13 bases lay in between. The CDR3 sequence: CASSLAGGDGETQYF. The CDR3 DNA sequence: TGTGCCAGCAGCTTAGCAGGCGGGGATGGGGAGACCCAGTACTTC.

This clone was seen once. The chain combines TRBV7-3 with TRBJ1-1; TRBD1 might be the D (5 bases). Deletions cut 3 bases from V and 0 bases from J, with 11 bases between. This CDR3 comprises 15 residues. Germline V gene lookup returns CDR1 SGHTA and CDR2 FQGTGA. As DNA, the CDR3 is TGTGCCAGCAGCTTTGGGACGACTTTGAACACTGAAGCTTTCTTT. The encoded protein is CASSFGTTLNTEAFF.

CDR3 amino acids: CASSLDRPSRYEQYF. CDR3 DNA: TGCGCCAGCAGCCTCGACAGGCCCTCTCGGTACGAGCAGTACTTC. This chain joins TRBV5-1 and TRBJ2-7, with D maybe TRBD1 (6 bases). This CDR3 region has 15 residues. Germline V lookup: CDR1 SGHRS, CDR2 YFSETQ. Trimming pared 4 bases from V and 4 bases from J, leaving 18 bases between.